The T cell receptor beta chain under discussion was sequenced for a study of blood T cell repertoires in COVID-19. The CDR3 is 11 amino acids. Germline CDR1 reads ENHRY; CDR2 reads SYGVKD. Trimming took 8 bases from V and 8 from J; bases not matched to a gene: 4. Authors' methods: Amplification of reference gene primers provided the estimated nucleated cell counts. Here immunoSEQ multiplex PCR was the method, and the copy in TCRdb shows in-frame clones only, minus some. Clone size and the V and J calls come from that table; the DNA yielded D and trimming. The sample includes about 140,000 clones, roughly four fifths of them seen just once.

The TCR was taken from a human donor in a cohort sampled during active COVID-19. The rearrangement joins TRBV10-3 to TRBJ1-2, with 8 bases lining up with TRBD1. Sequencing input: peripheral blood. The CDR3 loop is CAIGQGTGYTF. CDR3 bases: TGTGCCATCGGACAGGGTACGGGCTACACCTTC.